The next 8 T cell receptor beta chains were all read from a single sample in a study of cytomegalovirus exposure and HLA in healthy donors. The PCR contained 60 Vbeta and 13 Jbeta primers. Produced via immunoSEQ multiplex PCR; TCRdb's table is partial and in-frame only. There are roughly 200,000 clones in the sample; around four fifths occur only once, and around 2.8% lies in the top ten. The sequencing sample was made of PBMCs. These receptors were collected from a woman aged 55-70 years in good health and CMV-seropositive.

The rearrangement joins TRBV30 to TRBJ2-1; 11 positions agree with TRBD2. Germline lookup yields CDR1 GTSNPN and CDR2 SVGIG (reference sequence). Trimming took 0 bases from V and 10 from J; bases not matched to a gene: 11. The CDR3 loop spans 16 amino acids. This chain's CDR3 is CAWSVGAVAGGGEQFF. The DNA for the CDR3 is TGTGCCTGGAGTGTAGGGGCGGTAGCGGGAGGGGGGGAGCAGTTCTTC.

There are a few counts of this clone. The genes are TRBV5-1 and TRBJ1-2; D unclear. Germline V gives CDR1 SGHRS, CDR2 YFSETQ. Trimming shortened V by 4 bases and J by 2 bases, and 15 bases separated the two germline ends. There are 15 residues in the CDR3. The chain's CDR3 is CASSPGRGSNYGYTF. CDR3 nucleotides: TGCGCCAGCAGCCCGGGGAGAGGGTCCAACTATGGCTACACCTTC. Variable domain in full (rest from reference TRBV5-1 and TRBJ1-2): KAGVTQTPRYLIKTRGQQVTLSCSPISGHRSVSWYQQTPGQGLQFLFEYFSETQRNKGNFPGRFSGRQFSNSRSEMNVSTLELGDSALYLCASSPGRGSNYGYTFGSGTRLTVV.

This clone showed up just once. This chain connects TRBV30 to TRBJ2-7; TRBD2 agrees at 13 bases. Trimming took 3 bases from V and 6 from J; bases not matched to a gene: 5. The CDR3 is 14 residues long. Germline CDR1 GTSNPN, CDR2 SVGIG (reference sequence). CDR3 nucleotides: TGTGCCTGGAGAGAACTAGCGGGAGGGCGCGAGCAGTACTTC. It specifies CAWRELAGGREQYF.

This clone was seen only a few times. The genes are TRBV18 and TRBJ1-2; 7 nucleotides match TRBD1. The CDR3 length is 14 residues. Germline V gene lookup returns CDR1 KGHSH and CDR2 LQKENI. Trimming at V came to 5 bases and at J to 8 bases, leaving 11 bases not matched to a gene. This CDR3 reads CASSAGQAVGGYTF. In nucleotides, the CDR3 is TGTGCCAGCTCAGCCGGACAGGCGGTGGGGGGCTACACCTTC.

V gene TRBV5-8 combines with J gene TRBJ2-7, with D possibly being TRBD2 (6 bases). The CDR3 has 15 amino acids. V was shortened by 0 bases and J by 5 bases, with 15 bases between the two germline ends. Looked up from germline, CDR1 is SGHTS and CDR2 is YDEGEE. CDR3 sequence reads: CASSLEGRLVNEQYF. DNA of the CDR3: TGTGCCAGCAGCTTGGAAGGACGACTAGTGAACGAGCAGTACTTC.

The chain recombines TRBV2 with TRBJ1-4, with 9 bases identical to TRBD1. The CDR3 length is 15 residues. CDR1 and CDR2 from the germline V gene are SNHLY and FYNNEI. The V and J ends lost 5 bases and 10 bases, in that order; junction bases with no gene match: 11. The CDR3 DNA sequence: TGTGCCAGCAGTCCTTTTACAGGGGGACAGGGAAAACTGTTTTTT. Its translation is CASSPFTGGQGKLFF.

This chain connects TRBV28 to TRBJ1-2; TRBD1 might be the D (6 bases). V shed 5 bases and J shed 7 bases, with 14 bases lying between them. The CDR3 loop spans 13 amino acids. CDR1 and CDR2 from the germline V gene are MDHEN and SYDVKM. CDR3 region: CASSPDRTSGYTF. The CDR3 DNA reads TGTGCCAGCAGTCCGGACAGAACTTCTGGCTACACCTTC.

The CDR3 loop is CASRPGQGGSYEQYF. CDR3 nucleotides: TGTGCCAGCAGACCCGGACAGGGTGGATCCTACGAGCAGTACTTC. J is TRBJ2-7 and V is TRBV7-2, with 8 bases fitting TRBD1. This CDR3 is built from 15 residues. Germline CDR1 and CDR2: SGHTA and FQGNSA. The V gene end was trimmed by 6 bases and the J gene end by 1 base; junction bases not matched to a gene: 8.